These 12 T cell receptor beta chains originate from one sample sequenced in a study of T cells in Graves' hyperthyroidism and ophthalmopathy. The CDR3 regions of TCR beta were amplified from RNA transcripts. The HTBI primer set drove a first-round RT-PCR of the TCR CDR3. TCRdb fed the multiplex PCR reads into MiXCR, producing one record per CDR3 protein. The table has 500,000 to 550,000 distinct CDR3 sequences, about a fifth seen once; the top ten hold 26%. The specimen was blood. Receptors originate from a man between 18 and 29 years old with Graves' hyperthyroidism.

This clonotype has ten or more counts. Just one base apart from a much larger clone, this may be a read error. The chain recombines TRBV11-1 with TRBJ2-5, with D perhaps TRBD1 (6 bases). V was cut by 0 bases and J by 7 bases, with 9 bases left in between. Germline values: CDR1 SGHAT, CDR2 FQDESV (reference sequence). The CDR3 runs to 13 residues. The CDR3 DNA is TGTGCCAGCAGCTTAGCAGGGGGAGCGACCCAGTACTTC. Translating gives CASSLAGGATQYF.

The chain combines TRBV12-3 or TRBV12-4 with TRBJ1-5, with D maybe TRBD1 (6 bases). The CDR3 contains 16 residues. Trimming cost V 1 base and J 2 bases, with 12 bases left between them. This chain's CDR3 is CASSLGGARGNQPQHF. CDR3 coding DNA: TGTGCCAGCAGTTTAGGGGGGGCGCGGGGCAATCAGCCCCAGCATTTT.

In DNA form, the CDR3 reads TGTGCCAGCAGCTTATACTGGGGGGTGGCACCCTGGGGGAATCAGCCCCAGCATTTT. Its protein is CASSLYWGVAPWGNQPQHF. The V call is TRBV11-2, the J call TRBJ1-5; D possibly corresponds to TRBD1 (5 bases). The CDR3 contains 19 residues. Germline V gene sequence: CDR1 SGHAT, CDR2 FQNNGV. Trimming pared 2 bases from V and 4 bases from J, leaving 24 bases between. Drawing the rest from reference TRBV11-2 and TRBJ1-5, the complete variable domain is EAGVAQSPRYKIIEKRQSVAFWCNPISGHATLYWYQQILGQGPKLLIQFQNNGVVDDSQLPKDRFSAERLKGVDSTLKIQPAKLEDSAVYLCASSLYWGVAPWGNQPQHFGDGTRLSIL.

This clonotype has only a few counts. The conserved final phenylalanine or tryptophan is absent from the CDR3, which likely points to a read error. The chain is built from TRBV5-6 and TRBJ1-3; no clear D. V was trimmed by 0 bases and J by 2 bases, leaving 9 bases between them. This CDR3 spans 15 amino acids. The germline CDR1 and CDR2 sequences are SGHDT and YYEEEE. The CDR3 here is CASSLGPGAGNTIYL. CDR3 sequence (DNA): TGTGCCAGCAGCTTGGGCCCCGGGGCTGGAAACACCATATATTTG.

Ten or more counts support this clonotype. V is TRBV7-9 and J is TRBJ1-1; D is uncertain. This CDR3 has 13 residues. The V end lost 6 bases, the J end lost 1 base, and 9 bases lay between the germline ends. Per germline, CDR1 SEHNR and CDR2 FQNEAQ (reference sequence). The CDR3 protein is CASRSSGNTEAFF. CDR3 nucleotide sequence: TGTGCCAGCAGGAGTTCGGGGAACACTGAAGCTTTCTTT.

This clonotype was detected many times. V is TRBV11-2 and J is TRBJ2-5; 9 positions agree with TRBD2. V shed 4 bases and J 1 base; nucleotides not matched to a gene: 7. The length of the CDR3 is 16 residues. Germline CDR1 and CDR2: SGHAT and FQNNGV. Here the CDR3 DNA reads TGTGCCAGCAGCTACCTAGCGGGGTACCCCCAAGAGACCCAGTACTTC. Its translation is CASSYLAGYPQETQYF. Supplemented by reference TRBV11-2 and TRBJ2-5, the full variable domain reads EAGVAQSPRYKIIEKRQSVAFWCNPISGHATLYWYQQILGQGPKLLIQFQNNGVVDDSQLPKDRFSAERLKGVDSTLKIQPAKLEDSAVYLCASSYLAGYPQETQYFGPGTRLLVL.

Ten or more counts support this clonotype. V gene TRBV6-1 combines with J gene TRBJ1-3; D remains ambiguous. Germline loops: CDR1 MNHNS, CDR2 SASEGT. V was clipped by 1 base and J by 0 bases, with 7 bases between them. The CDR3 covers 15 residues. The CDR3 DNA sequence: TGTGCCAGCAGTGAAGGGCCCCGCTCTGGAAACACCATATATTTT. Protein product: CASSEGPRSGNTIYF.

The chain joins TRBV6-1 to TRBJ2-5; D may be TRBD1 (5 bases). Germline-derived CDR1 and CDR2 are MNHNS and SASEGT. The CDR3 runs 16 residues. Trimming left V 5 bases short and J 6 bases short, with 22 bases between. Here the CDR3 reads CASSPTPAGPSQTQYF. The CDR3, as DNA: TGTGCCAGCAGTCCCACGCCGGCAGGGCCGAGCCAGACCCAGTACTTC.

This chain links TRBV7-9 with TRBJ1-6; possible D gene TRBD1, 5 bases. The CDR3 consists of 14 residues. CDR1 is SEHNR and CDR2 is FQNEAQ in the germline V gene (reference sequence). The V end was cut by 5 bases, the J end by 10 bases, with 15 bases between. In DNA, the CDR3 is TGTGCCAGCAGCGAAGGGAGTTGGGGGTCACCCCTCCACTTT. This translates into CASSEGSWGSPLHF.

This clonotype was picked up a small number of times. The rearrangement joins TRBV5-6 to TRBJ2-7, with 12 bases fitting TRBD1. Germline V gene sequence: CDR1 SGHDT, CDR2 YYEEEE. The CDR3 has 15 residues. V was pared by 0 bases and J by 6 bases, with 4 bases of the junction left unmatched. CDR3 sequence reads: CASSLGGTGGLEQYF. DNA of the CDR3: TGTGCCAGCAGCTTGGGTGGGACAGGGGGCCTCGAGCAGTACTTC.

This clonotype was recorded a few times. The V gene is TRBV12-3 or TRBV12-4, the J gene TRBJ1-2; 7 nucleotides agree with TRBD1. V gave up 2 bases and J gave up 5 bases; unmatched junction bases: 5. CDR3 length: 14 amino acids. The CDR3 reads CASSLRTGPYGYTF. The CDR3 DNA reads TGTGCCAGCAGTTTACGGACAGGTCCTTATGGCTACACCTTC.

The chain combines TRBV6-1 with TRBJ1-5; a weak D match, TRBD1 (5 bases). From germline, CDR1 is MNHNS and CDR2 SASEGT. Between the trimmed V and J ends, which lost 6 bases and 6 bases, there was a span of 15 bases. CDR3 length equals 14 residues. The CDR3 bases are TGTGCCAGCAGACCCTCCTTCGGGGGTCAGCCCCAGCATTTT. Translation: CASRPSFGGQPQHF.